The 9 T cell receptor beta chains below were found in one sample sequenced in a study of shared clonotypes between healthy human individuals. The data were produced by immunoSEQ multiplex PCR, yet TCRdb's version contains in-frame clones alone and is incomplete. The sample lists hundreds of thousands of clones; 74% were seen once. Sequencing used memory CD4+ T cells sorted from blood. Sample subset: CD45RA-negative fraction. The receptors stem from a woman aged 25 to 39 in good health.

For this clone: Other DNA sequences within the sample encode an identical CDR3. The chain joins TRBV7-2 to TRBJ2-3, with 14 bases fitting TRBD2. After removal of 6 bases from V and 6 bases from J, the junction contained 5 bases not matched to a gene. CDR3 length: 15 amino acids. Germline loops: CDR1 SGHTA, CDR2 FQGNSA. Here the CDR3 reads CASRSTSGRADTQYF. The CDR3 coding sequence is TGTGCCAGCAGGTCGACTAGCGGGAGGGCGGATACGCAGTATTTT.

This chain uses TRBV28 with TRBJ1-2, with D hard to call. V was cut by 2 bases and J by 8 bases, with 9 bases left in between. Germline CDR1 MDHEN, CDR2 SYDVKM. CDR3 length: 12 residues. The CDR3 DNA reads TGTGCCAGCAGTTTAAGGGTGGGCGGCTACACCTTC. Residues: CASSLRVGGYTF.

The chain joins TRBV19 to TRBJ2-2, with 10 bases fitting TRBD1. This CDR3 spans 14 amino acids. Trimming removed 6 bases from V and 4 bases from J; junction bases left unmatched: 2. The germline CDR1 and CDR2 sequences are LNHDA and SQIVND (reference sequence). CDR3 nucleotide sequence: TGTGCCAGTAGCAGGGACAGGGGCACCGGGGAGCTGTTTTTT. It translates to CASSRDRGTGELFF.

The rearrangement links TRBV10-3 to TRBJ1-2; 9 bases fit TRBD1. Germline loops: CDR1 ENHRY, CDR2 SYGVKD. The CDR3 totals 15 residues. V was clipped by 5 bases and J by 6 bases; unmatched bases: 10. CDR3 protein: CAISPGQGRRDGYTF. The CDR3 DNA reads as TGTGCCATCAGTCCGGGACAGGGAAGGCGGGATGGCTACACCTTC.

This clone has just one count. The rearrangement joins TRBV27 to TRBJ2-5, with D maybe TRBD1 (6 bases). There are 13 residues in the CDR3. CDR1 MNHEY and CDR2 SMNVEV come from the germline V gene (reference sequence). Between the trimmed V and J ends, which lost 4 bases and 5 bases, there was a span of 11 bases. As DNA, the CDR3 is TGTGCCAGCAGTTCCCGGCAGGGGGAGACCCAGTACTTC. Translation gives CASSSRQGETQYF.

The table lists this clone with a few counts. Other DNA sequences in this specimen translate into the identical CDR3. The V call is TRBV5-1, the J call TRBJ2-1, with 11 bases aligning to TRBD2. The junction had 1 base not matched to a gene; V was cut back by 1 base and J by 4 bases. The CDR3 loop spans 15 amino acids. Per germline, CDR1 SGHRS and CDR2 YFSETQ. DNA of the CDR3: TGCGCCAGCAGCTTGTCTAGCGGGGGGTACAATGAGCAGTTCTTC. Its protein product is CASSLSSGGYNEQFF. Complete variable domain (other parts from reference TRBV5-1 and TRBJ2-1): KAGVTQTPRYLIKTRGQQVTLSCSPISGHRSVSWYQQTPGQGLQFLFEYFSETQRNKGNFPGRFSGRQFSNSRSEMNVSTLELGDSALYLCASSLSSGGYNEQFFGPGTRLTVL.

The chain is built from TRBV10-3 and TRBJ2-2, with D maybe TRBD1 (5 bases). Trimming took 11 bases from V and 1 from J, leaving 8 bases between them. CDR1 is ENHRY and CDR2 is SYGVKD in the germline V gene. The CDR3 loop spans 12 amino acids. The CDR3 coding sequence is TGTGCCGCAGGACAGAACACCGGGGAGCTGTTTTTT. This encodes CAAGQNTGELFF.

In its sample, this clone was seen many times. J is TRBJ1-1 and V is TRBV27; no clear D gene. This CDR3 is 14 amino acids long. V was clipped by 3 bases and J by 3 bases, with 11 bases between them. The germline CDR1 and CDR2 sequences are MNHEY and SMNVEV (reference sequence). Here the CDR3 reads CASSFYGVDTEAFF. In nucleotides, the CDR3 is TGTGCCAGCAGTTTTTATGGGGTGGACACTGAAGCTTTCTTT.

The table lists this clone with a few counts. The V and J genes are TRBV6-4 and TRBJ2-5; 9 bases are shared with TRBD2. Germline-derived CDR1 and CDR2 are MRHNA and SNTAGT. V shed 3 bases, J shed 4 bases, and the junction held 9 bases outside the gene matches. CDR3 length: 16 residues. The DNA for the CDR3 is TGTGCCAGCAGTGAGCTAGCGGGATCTGGCAGAGAGACCCAGTACTTC. Translated: CASSELAGSGRETQYF.